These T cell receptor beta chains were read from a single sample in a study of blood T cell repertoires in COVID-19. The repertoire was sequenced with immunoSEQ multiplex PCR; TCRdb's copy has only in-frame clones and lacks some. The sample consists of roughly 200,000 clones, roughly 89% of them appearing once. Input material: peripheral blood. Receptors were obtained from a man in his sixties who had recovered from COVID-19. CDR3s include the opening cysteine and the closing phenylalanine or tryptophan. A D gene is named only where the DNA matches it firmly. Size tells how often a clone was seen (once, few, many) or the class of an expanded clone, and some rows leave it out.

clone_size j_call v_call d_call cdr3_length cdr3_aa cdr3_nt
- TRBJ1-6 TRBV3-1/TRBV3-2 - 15 CASSLSGTQNSPLHF TGTGCCAGCAGCCTGTCCGGGACACAGAATTCACCCCTCCACTTT
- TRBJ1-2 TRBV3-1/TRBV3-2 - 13 CASSQDAGGGYTF TGTGCCAGCAGCCAAGATGCAGGAGGCGGCTACACCTTC
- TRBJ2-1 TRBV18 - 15 CASSPPGGPRVEQFF TGTGCCAGCTCACCACCGGGGGGGCCTAGAGTGGAGCAGTTCTTC
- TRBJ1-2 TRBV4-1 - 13 CASSHTEFYGYTF TGCGCCAGCAGCCACACAGAGTTCTATGGCTACACCTTC
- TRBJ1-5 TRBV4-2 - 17 CASSQESGPTGNQPQHF TGTGCCAGCAGCCAAGAATCAGGCCCTACGGGCAATCAGCCCCAGCATTTT
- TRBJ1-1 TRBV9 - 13 CASSEQGTPGAFF TGTGCCAGCAGCGAACAGGGTACCCCTGGCGCTTTCTTT
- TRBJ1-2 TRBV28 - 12 CASNRDKNGYTF TGTGCCAGCAACCGTGACAAAAATGGCTACACCTTC
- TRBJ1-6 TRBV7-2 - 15 CASSLKSGNNSPLHF TGTGCCAGCAGCTTAAAGAGCGGTAATAACTCACCCCTCCACTTT
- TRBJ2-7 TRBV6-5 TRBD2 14 CASQGLAGTYEQYF TGTGCCAGCCAAGGACTAGCGGGAACCTACGAGCAGTACTTC
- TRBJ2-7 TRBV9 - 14 CASSVAGLSYEQYF TGTGCCAGCAGCGTAGCGGGACTCTCCTACGAGCAGTACTTC
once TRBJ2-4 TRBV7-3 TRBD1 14 CASSSDRAKNIQYF TGTGCCAGCAGCTCGGACAGGGCCAAAAACATTCAGTACTTC
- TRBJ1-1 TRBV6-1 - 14 CASSEEGRVTEAFF TGTGCCAGCAGTGAAGAAGGGCGGGTCACTGAAGCTTTCTTT
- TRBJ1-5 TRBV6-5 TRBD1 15 CASSPTRQGAQPQHF TGTGCCAGCAGTCCTACAAGACAGGGGGCCCAGCCCCAGCATTTT
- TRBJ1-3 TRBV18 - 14 CASSPTDSGNTIYF TGTGCCAGCTCACCGACAGATTCTGGAAACACCATATATTTT
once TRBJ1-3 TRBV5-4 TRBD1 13 CASSKGQGNTIYF TGTGCCAGCAGCAAGGGACAGGGAAACACCATATATTTT
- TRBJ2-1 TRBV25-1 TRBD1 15 CASSDRDRGLDEQFF TGTGCCAGCAGTGATCGGGACAGGGGTCTCGATGAGCAGTTCTTC
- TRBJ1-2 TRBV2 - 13 CASSQRTLYGYTF TGTGCCAGCAGTCAGAGGACACTCTATGGCTACACCTTC
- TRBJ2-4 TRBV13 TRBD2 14 CASSLGTLAGTQYF TGTGCCAGCAGCTTAGGAACTCTAGCGGGAACTCAGTACTTC
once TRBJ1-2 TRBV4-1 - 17 CASSQDLQGRGYYGYTF TGCGCCAGCAGCCAAGATCTGCAGGGCAGGGGATACTATGGCTACACCTTC
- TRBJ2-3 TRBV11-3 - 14 CASSEGAGTDTQYF TGTGCCAGCAGCGAGGGCGCGGGCACAGATACGCAGTATTTT
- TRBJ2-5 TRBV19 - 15 CASSSHSGSEETQYF TGTGCCAGTAGTTCCCATTCGGGGAGCGAGGAGACCCAGTACTTC
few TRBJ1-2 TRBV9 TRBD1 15 CASSATGGNTYGYTF TGTGCCAGCAGCGCTACAGGGGGTAACACCTATGGCTACACCTTC
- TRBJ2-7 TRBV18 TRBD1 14 CASSPGTATYEQYF TGTGCCAGCTCACCAGGGACAGCCACCTACGAGCAGTACTTC
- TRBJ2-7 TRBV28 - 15 CASSSPTAHSYEQYF TGTGCCAGCAGTTCCCCGACAGCCCACTCCTACGAGCAGTACTTC
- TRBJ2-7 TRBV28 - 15 CASSLFPGNPLEQYF TGTGCCAGCAGTTTATTTCCGGGAAACCCTCTCGAGCAGTACTTC
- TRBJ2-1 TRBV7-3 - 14 CASSSTADGREQFF TGTGCCAGCAGCTCTACAGCGGACGGCCGTGAGCAGTTCTTC
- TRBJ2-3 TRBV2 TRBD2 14 CASGTSARTDTQYF TGTGCCAGTGGGACTAGCGCGCGCACAGATACGCAGTATTTT
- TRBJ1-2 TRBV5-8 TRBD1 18 CASSLAGQGSDIHYGYTF TGTGCCAGCAGCTTGGCGGGACAGGGCTCCGATATCCACTATGGCTACACCTTC
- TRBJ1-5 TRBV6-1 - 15 CASSEDRTHFQPQHF TGTGCCAGCAGTGAGGACAGAACTCATTTCCAGCCCCAGCATTTT
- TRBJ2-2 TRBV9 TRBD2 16 CASSAGTSGPPRELFF TGTGCCAGCAGCGCCGGGACTAGCGGCCCTCCCCGGGAGCTGTTTTTT
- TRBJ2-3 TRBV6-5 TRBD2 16 CASSFLAGGSTDTQYF TGTGCCAGCAGTTTTTTAGCGGGGGGTAGCACAGATACGCAGTATTTT
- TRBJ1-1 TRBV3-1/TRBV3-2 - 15 CASSQVGQGHTEAFF TGTGCCAGCAGCCAAGTTGGGCAGGGGCACACTGAAGCTTTCTTT
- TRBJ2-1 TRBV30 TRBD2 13 CAWTSGTYNEQFF TGTGCCTGGACTAGCGGAACTTACAATGAGCAGTTCTTC
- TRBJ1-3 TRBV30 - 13 CAWKRESVGTIYF TGTGCCTGGAAAAGGGAGTCTGTAGGCACCATATATTTT
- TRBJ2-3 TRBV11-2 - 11 CASSLTDTQYF TGTGCCAGCAGCCTCACAGATACGCAGTATTTT
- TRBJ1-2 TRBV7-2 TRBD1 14 CASSSWGQIYGYTF TGTGCCAGCAGCTCGTGGGGACAGATCTATGGCTACACCTTC
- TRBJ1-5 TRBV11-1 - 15 CASSLGRGSNQPQHF TGTGCCAGCAGCTTAGGAAGGGGAAGCAATCAGCCCCAGCATTTT
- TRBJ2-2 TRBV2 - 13 CASSELETGELFF TGTGCCAGCAGTGAATTGGAGACCGGGGAGCTGTTTTTT
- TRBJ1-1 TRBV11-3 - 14 CASSPLGGNTEAFF TGTGCCAGCAGCCCCCTTGGCGGGAACACTGAAGCTTTCTTT
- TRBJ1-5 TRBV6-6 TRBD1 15 CASREDRRSNQPQHF TGTGCCAGCAGAGAGGACAGGAGAAGCAATCAGCCCCAGCATTTT
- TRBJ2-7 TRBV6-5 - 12 CASRNTGYEQYF TGTGCCAGCAGAAACACAGGTTACGAGCAGTACTTC
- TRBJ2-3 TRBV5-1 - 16 CASSPTNRARTDTQYF TGCGCCAGCAGCCCTACAAACAGGGCGAGGACAGATACGCAGTATTTT
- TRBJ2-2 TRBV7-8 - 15 CASSESLGGTGELFF TGTGCCAGCAGCGAAAGCCTCGGGGGCACCGGGGAGCTGTTTTTT
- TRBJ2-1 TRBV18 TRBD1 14 CASSRTGGFDEQFF TGTGCCAGCTCCCGGACAGGGGGCTTCGATGAGCAGTTCTTC
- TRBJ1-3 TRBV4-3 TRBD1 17 CASSQDARDRDGNTIYF TGCGCCAGCAGCCAAGATGCCCGGGACAGGGATGGAAACACCATATATTTT
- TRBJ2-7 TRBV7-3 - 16 CASSLMGSSLLYEQYF TGTGCCAGCAGCTTAATGGGCAGCTCCCTCCTCTACGAGCAGTACTTC
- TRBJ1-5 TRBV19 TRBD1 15 CASRTPNRGNQPQHF TGTGCCAGTAGGACCCCTAACAGGGGAAATCAGCCCCAGCATTTT
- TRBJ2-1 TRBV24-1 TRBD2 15 CATSDFVAGGNEQFF TGTGCCACCAGTGATTTTGTAGCGGGAGGGAATGAGCAGTTCTTC
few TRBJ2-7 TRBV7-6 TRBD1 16 CASSLVRGQGASEQYF TGTGCCAGCAGCTTAGTAAGGGGCCAGGGGGCTTCTGAGCAGTACTTC
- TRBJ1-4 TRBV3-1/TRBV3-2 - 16 CASSPGVGASGEKLFF TGTGCCAGCAGCCCGGGGGTAGGGGCCTCCGGGGAAAAACTGTTTTTT
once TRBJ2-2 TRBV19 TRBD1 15 CASATTGSNTGELFF TGTGCCAGTGCCACGACAGGGTCGAACACCGGGGAGCTGTTTTTT
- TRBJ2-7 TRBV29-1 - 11 CSVGTGVEQYF TGCAGCGTTGGAACCGGGGTCGAGCAGTACTTC
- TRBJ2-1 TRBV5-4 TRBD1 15 CASRLGTGRLGEQFF TGTGCCAGCAGACTCGGGACAGGGAGGTTGGGTGAGCAGTTCTTC
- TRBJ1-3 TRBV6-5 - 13 CASRRGSGNTIYF TGTGCCAGCAGAAGGGGGTCTGGAAACACCATATATTTT
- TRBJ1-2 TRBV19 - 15 CASTFPDRTSHRYTF TGTGCCAGTACCTTCCCCGACAGAACGAGCCATCGCTACACCTTC
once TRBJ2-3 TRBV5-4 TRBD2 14 CASSTRLAPDTQYF TGTGCCAGCAGCACCAGACTAGCCCCAGATACGCAGTATTTT